This T cell receptor (beta chain) was retrieved from a study of MAIT cells during Salmonella Paratyphi A infection (dated 2017 in TCRdb). Regarding the research as a whole: Adult volunteers aged 18 to 60 ingested a single dose of 1-5x10^3 CFU of S. Paratyphi A strain NVGH308. Ciprofloxacin 500 mg twice daily for 14 days, starting at diagnosis, was given to diagnosed volunteers.

Broad study findings and their caveats: MAIT TRBV usage was found to be oligoclonal, with TRBV20 and TRBV6 favoured, and appeared to be unchanged by infection. The space taken up by over-represented MAIT clonotypes dropped significantly from baseline to mid-infection (about 0.15 to 0.097), while post-infection showed no significant difference. Although the availability of volunteer samples limited sample sizes, the sizes were judged adequate for detecting differences between groups. Diagnosed volunteers showed more expansion or contraction among top five MAIT clonotypes than healthy controls (approximately 0.53 versus 0.13), suggesting infection-driven repertoire reshaping.

Looking up the germline V gene (reference sequence) yields CDR1 DFQATT and CDR2 SNEGSKA. Deletion took 0 bases off V and 5 bases off J, with a span of 11 bases between the germline ends. The CDR3 covers 14 residues, taking in both the cysteine and the phenylalanine. The kept DNA is CDR3 alone, 42 bases in frame from the first base. Library construction relied on 5' RACE. TCRbeta was amplified in two rounds of PCR using Phusion High-Fidelity polymerase, and the primers added sample-specific barcodes. To build the TCRbeta libraries, template-switch cDNA synthesis was carried out using SMARTScribe reverse transcriptase along with a TRBC-specific primer. After barcoding, samples were pooled and then prepared using the NEBNext Ultra DNA Library Prep Kit for Illumina. Sequencing of the libraries took place on an Illumina MiSeq using the MiSeq reagent kit v2, 300 cycles. From the authors' description of their analysis: Reads were demultiplexed by barcode with Jemultiplexer and were aligned with MiTCR using default parameters. VDJtools removed non-functional sequences, and clonotypes were defined by amino acid sequence, with clonotype frequencies based on assigned sequence reads. Clonal space homeostasis binned clonotypes by frequency as over-represented (0.05-1), large, medium and small. The public reads were reanalyzed by TCRdb: fastp trimming at Q25, MiXCR alignment, in-frame beta chains only. CDR3 protein sequences are deduplicated, and each keeps its most common genes and DNA. The V and J calls were not made by the authors but by TCRdb's processing. The sample table contains 1,500 or so distinct CDR3 sequences; only one count was recorded for 52% of them. The biggest ten clones account for 30% to 45% of the sample.

With regard to this clonotype: The target of this receptor is not known. No much larger clone is present one base from it, and per-base qualities are unavailable.

The meaning of the sample's time point label: before S. Paratyphi A challenge (baseline). MAIT cells were defined as Valpha7.2+ CD161+ T cells and identified and sorted by flow cytometry. Over time, circulating MAIT cell TCRbeta repertoires were profiled in more than five volunteers who came down with enteric fever following controlled oral challenge with live Salmonella Paratyphi A. Every diagnosed volunteer provided MAIT cell samples at three timepoints: pre-infection, mid-infection and post-infection. A diagnosis of enteric fever required Paratyphi A bacteremia and/or a persistent fever above 38 degrees C that lasted more than 12 hours. Challenged volunteers were diagnosed with infection sometime between day 4 and day 7 after challenge. For RNA extraction, roughly 5,000 to 10,000 MAIT cells from each sample were sorted straight into RNAqueous-Micro lysis buffer. Lymphoprep gradient centrifugation was used to isolate peripheral blood mononuclear cells from blood samples and leukocyte cones. Cell sorting used a BD FACSAria Fusion or BD FACSAria III sorter.

This sequence originates from a person aged 18 to 75 who was deliberately infected with Salmonella Paratyphi A in a paratyphoid fever challenge study. The chain is assembled from TRBV20-1 and TRBJ2-1; the D gene cannot be named for sure. The sequencing here drew on MAIT cells from blood, taken at the first sampling point of the challenge study. CDR3 protein: CSARDPRRNNEQFF. The nucleotide sequence reads as follows: TGCAGTGCTAGAGATCCCCGGCGAAACAATGAGCAGTTCTTC.